Below, 27 T cell receptor beta chains from the same sample are listed, as sequenced in a study of blood T cell repertoires in COVID-19 (dated by TCRdb to 2020 to 2022). Receptor amplification or capture employed the immunoSEQ multiplex PCR assay. TCRdb took over this immuneACCESS table, retaining in-frame rearrangements with V and J assigned. Such tables are incomplete; in checked studies, under half of the missing clones stem from an unresolved V gene, and the remainder is unexplained. For this sample the table gives 15,000 to 20,000 clones, of which 65% to 85% were detected only once. Under 20% of the sample is in the top ten clones. The source material was peripheral blood. The receptors derive from a human donor in a cohort sampled during active COVID-19.

The chain employs TRBV5-8 and TRBJ2-7, with 9 bases matching TRBD1. Germline values: CDR1 SGHTS, CDR2 YDEGEE. J lost 4 bases, V lost 2 bases, and 7 bases had no gene match. There are 15 residues in the CDR3. The CDR3 protein is CASSLLTGGDYEQYF. CDR3 nucleotide sequence: TGTGCCAGCAGCTTACTCACAGGGGGCGATTACGAGCAGTACTTC.

V is TRBV15 and J is TRBJ2-1; 8 nucleotides align to TRBD2. Germline trimming cut 0 bases from V and 4 bases from J; bases unmatched to any gene: 8. Germline V gene lookup returns CDR1 LNHNV and CDR2 YYDKDF (reference sequence). The CDR3 contains 17 residues. CDR3 amino acids: CATSRDLGGGRYNEQFF. The CDR3 DNA reads TGTGCCACCAGCAGAGATCTGGGCGGGGGGCGGTACAATGAGCAGTTCTTC.

The gene calls are TRBV5-1 and TRBJ2-1, with 10 bases aligning to TRBD2. CDR3 length equals 14 residues. V dropped 8 bases and J dropped 2; count of bases not matched to a gene: 4. Per the germline V gene, CDR1 is SGHRS and CDR2 is YFSETQ. CDR3 sequence: CASTSGGAYNEQFF. The CDR3 region has the DNA TGCGCCAGTACCAGCGGGGGGGCCTACAATGAGCAGTTCTTC.

In regard to this clone: Other DNA sequences of this sample code for an identical CDR3. V usage is TRBV10-2 and J usage is TRBJ2-7, with TRBD2 as a possible D gene (5 bases). This CDR3 is built from 14 residues. The germline CDR1 and CDR2 sequences are WSHSY and SAAADI. V lost 0 bases, J lost 0 bases, and 6 bases lay in between. The CDR3 is CASSESGSSYEQYF. DNA of the CDR3: TGCGCCAGCAGTGAGTCAGGGAGCTCCTACGAGCAGTACTTC.

The chain carries TRBV7-9 and TRBJ2-2, with D possibly being TRBD1 (6 bases). The CDR3 has 16 amino acids. With 1 base removed from V and 6 bases from J, the gap between germline ends came to 15 bases. Germline V CDR1 and CDR2: SEHNR, FQNEAQ (reference sequence). CDR3 loop: CASSLGTALNPGELFF. CDR3 nucleotides: TGTGCCAGCAGCTTAGGGACAGCCTTAAACCCCGGGGAGCTGTTTTTT.

The genes are TRBV7-2 and TRBJ2-2, with 11 bases aligning to TRBD2. V was pared by 6 bases and J by 7 bases, with 10 bases of the junction left unmatched. This CDR3 is built from 16 residues. Germline CDR1 and CDR2: SGHTA and FQGNSA. The CDR3 loop reads CASSQLAGVHGGELFF. The DNA for the CDR3 is TGTGCCAGCAGTCAACTAGCGGGAGTTCACGGCGGGGAGCTGTTTTTT.

The J gene is TRBJ1-2, the V gene TRBV5-6, with D possibly matching TRBD1 (5 bases). The germline V gene has CDR1 SGHDT and CDR2 YYEEEE. This CDR3 spans 13 amino acids. Trimming removed 1 base from V and 8 bases from J, with 12 bases in between. The CDR3 is CASSLPIGEGYTF. For the CDR3, the DNA is TGTGCCAGCAGCTTGCCCATAGGGGAAGGCTACACCTTC.

This rearrangement joins TRBV5-5 to TRBJ1-5, with TRBD1 matching over 9 bases. The V gene end was trimmed by 1 base and the J gene end by 4 bases; junction bases not matched to a gene: 3. Germline V gives CDR1 SGHKS, CDR2 YYEKEE (reference sequence). This CDR3 contains 15 residues. The CDR3 DNA reads as TGTGCCAGCAGCTTGACCGGACAGGGGAATCAGCCCCAGCATTTT. It translates to CASSLTGQGNQPQHF.

The chain combines TRBV20-1 with TRBJ2-7; 7 bases match TRBD2. Trimming took 6 bases from V and 5 from J; bases not matched to a gene: 4. Germline CDR1 reads DFQATT; CDR2 reads SNEGSKA (reference sequence). The CDR3 covers 11 residues. The CDR3 reads CSAASGHEQYF. The CDR3 DNA sequence: TGCAGTGCCGCTAGCGGCCACGAGCAGTACTTC.

The chain links TRBV4-1 to TRBJ2-1; tentative D call: TRBD2 (6 bases). Germline V lookup: CDR1 MGHRA, CDR2 YSYEKL. V shed 0 bases and J shed 7 bases, with 13 bases lying between them. This CDR3 is built from 15 residues. The CDR3 protein is CASSQESRGKNEQFF. DNA of the CDR3: TGCGCCAGCAGCCAAGAAAGTCGGGGGAAAAATGAGCAGTTCTTC.

The count of this clone is one. This chain joins TRBV28 and TRBJ1-5; 8 nucleotides agree with TRBD1. The V segment lost 5 bases and the J segment 4 bases; nucleotides outside the gene matches: 7. CDR1 and CDR2 from the germline V gene are MDHEN and SYDVKM. The CDR3 sequence is 15 residues long. CDR3 region: CASSARTGRNQPQHF. In nucleotides, the CDR3 is TGTGCCAGCAGTGCCCGGACAGGGAGAAATCAGCCCCAGCATTTT.

The chain uses TRBV24-1 and TRBJ1-2; D not certain. The germline V and J ends were trimmed by 4 bases and 2 bases, with 10 bases remaining between them. Germline V gives CDR1 KGHDR, CDR2 SFDVKD. This CDR3 has 14 amino acids. The CDR3 bases are TGTGCCACCAGTGACATAAAACTAAACTATGGCTACACCTTC. It is translated as CATSDIKLNYGYTF.

This rearrangement joins TRBV6-5 to TRBJ2-7; 13 bases are a match to TRBD2. This CDR3 region has 14 residues. Germline V gene data show CDR1 as MNHEY and CDR2 as SVGAGI. J lost 6 bases, V lost 7 bases, and 6 bases had no gene match. This chain's CDR3 is CASIRTSGSSEQYF. Written as DNA, the CDR3 is TGTGCCAGCATTCGGACTAGCGGGAGTAGCGAGCAGTACTTC.

This sequence joins TRBV10-2 and TRBJ1-3; TRBD1 matches 11 bases. J lost 4 bases, V lost 6 bases, and 5 bases had no gene match. The CDR3 loop spans 15 amino acids. Germline V gives CDR1 WSHSY, CDR2 SAAADI. Written as DNA, the CDR3 is TGCGCCAGCAGCGGACAGGGGGCGCGGGGAAACACCATATATTTT. Translation: CASSGQGARGNTIYF.

This clone is medium-sized in the sample. CDR3 DNA: TGTGCCAGTAGTATAACAGGGTATGCTTTCTTT. This translates into CASSITGYAFF. J is TRBJ1-1 and V is TRBV19; tentative D call: TRBD1 (6 bases). The germline gives CDR1 LNHDA, CDR2 SQIVND (reference sequence). Trimming pared 2 bases from V and 11 bases from J, leaving 9 bases between. The CDR3 contains 11 residues. The whole variable domain, filled in from reference TRBV19 and TRBJ1-1, reads DGGITQSPKYLFRKEGQNVTLSCEQNLNHDAMYWYRQDPGQGLRLIYYSQIVNDFQKGDIAEGYSVSREKKESFPLTVTSAQKNPTAFYLCASSITGYAFFGQGTRLTVV.

This clone was observed once. The chain recombines TRBV27 with TRBJ2-7; 7 bases map to TRBD2. This CDR3 is 15 amino acids long. Trimming removed 1 base from V and 0 bases from J; junction bases left unmatched: 3. The germline V gene encodes CDR1 MNHEY and CDR2 SMNVEV (reference sequence). The CDR3 nucleotides are TGTGCCAGCAGTTTATGGGCGGGGGACTCCTACGAGCAGTACTTC. Its translation is CASSLWAGDSYEQYF.

This sequence joins TRBV7-9 and TRBJ1-4; tentatively, D is TRBD1 (5 bases). V was pared by 2 bases and J by 0 bases, with 10 bases between. This CDR3 is 16 amino acids long. CDR1 and CDR2 (germline): SEHNR, FQNEAQ (reference sequence). The CDR3 sequence is CASSLNTGTTNEKLFF. CDR3 DNA: TGTGCCAGCAGCTTAAACACAGGCACAACTAATGAAAAACTGTTTTTT.

The chain couples TRBV7-2 to TRBJ1-2; the D is unclear. The germline V and J ends were trimmed by 5 bases and 7 bases, with 11 bases remaining between them. The germline CDR1 and CDR2 sequences are SGHTA and FQGNSA. This CDR3 comprises 12 residues. The CDR3 nucleotides read TGTGCCAGCAGCCTCGTCTCCTTTGGCTACACCTTC. Translation gives CASSLVSFGYTF.

This chain links TRBV9 with TRBJ2-3, with TRBD2 identical over 9 bases. The CDR3 length is 16 residues. Germline V gives CDR1 SGDLS, CDR2 YYNGEE. V gave up 4 bases and J gave up 2 bases; unmatched junction bases: 8. CDR3 sequence (DNA): TGTGCCAGCAGCCTTGGAAGCGGGGGGTTCACAGATACGCAGTATTTT. Amino acid sequence: CASSLGSGGFTDTQYF.

The chain is built from TRBV3-1 (or the pseudogene TRBV3-2) and TRBJ1-1, with D hard to call. CDR1 and CDR2 (germline): LGHDT, YNNKEL (reference sequence). CDR3 length equals 16 residues. The V end lost 0 bases, the J end lost 4 bases, and 15 bases lay between the germline ends. DNA of the CDR3: TGTGCCAGCAGCCAAGATCTTCGGGAAACGGGCACTGAAGCTTTCTTT. This encodes CASSQDLRETGTEAFF.

The CDR3 bases are TGTGCCAGCAGCTTAGCGTGGCAGAGCAATCAGCCCCAGCATTTT. This translates into CASSLAWQSNQPQHF. The V gene is TRBV7-2, the J gene TRBJ1-5; D gene unclear. The CDR3 runs to 15 residues. CDR1 and CDR2 (germline): SGHTA, FQGNSA. The V end was cut by 0 bases, the J end by 1 base, with 7 bases between.

This clone showed up just once. The V call is TRBV6-7, the J call TRBJ2-2; 7 positions agree with TRBD2. TRBV6-7 qualifies as an ORF whose function is uncertain. CDR3 length equals 14 residues. Unmatched junction bases numbered 5, after V lost 4 bases and J lost 6 bases. The CDR3 protein is CASSFWTRPGELFF. In DNA form, the CDR3 reads TGTGCCAGCAGTTTCTGGACTAGACCCGGGGAGCTGTTTTTT.

The chain recombines TRBV24-1 with TRBJ2-1; tentatively, D is TRBD1 (7 bases). Trimming pared 6 bases from V and 8 bases from J, leaving 16 bases between. The CDR3 extends over 14 amino acids. Germline assignment: CDR1 KGHDR and CDR2 SFDVKD. The CDR3 DNA sequence: TGTGCCACCAGTCAGGGGGAGGCCGCCCATGAGCAGTTCTTC. Translation: CATSQGEAAHEQFF.

The CDR3 loop is CASRRQGKAYEQYF. The CDR3 DNA sequence: TGTGCCAGCAGGCGACAGGGGAAGGCCTACGAGCAGTACTTC. V gene TRBV2 combines with J gene TRBJ2-7; TRBD1 agrees at 8 bases. The CDR3 contains 14 residues. Germline V gene lookup returns CDR1 SNHLY and CDR2 FYNNEI. Losses at the gene ends were 6 bases for V and 2 bases for J; bases not matched to a gene: 6.

This rearrangement joins TRBV3-1 (or the pseudogene TRBV3-2) to TRBJ1-2, with D possibly being TRBD1 (6 bases). Germline V lookup: CDR1 LGHDT, CDR2 YNNKEL (reference sequence). With 2 bases removed from V and 3 bases from J, the gap between germline ends came to 10 bases. The CDR3 is 14 residues long. This CDR3 reads CASSQNGQHYGYTF. The CDR3 DNA reads as TGTGCCAGCAGCCAAAACGGACAGCACTATGGCTACACCTTC.

This clone was recorded only once. The rearrangement uses TRBV28 and TRBJ1-4; 10 positions match TRBD1. The V and J ends lost 4 bases and 7 bases, in that order; junction bases with no gene match: 6. Germline CDR1 and CDR2: MDHEN and SYDVKM. The CDR3 spans 15 residues. CDR3 bases: TGTGCCAGCAGTTCCCTCGGGACAGGGGCTGAAAAACTGTTTTTT. Encoded protein: CASSSLGTGAEKLFF.

The V and J genes are TRBV4-3 and TRBJ1-4, with unresolved D. Germline V gene data show CDR1 as LGHNA and CDR2 as YSLEER. V gave up 1 base and J gave up 6 bases, with 6 bases separating them. This CDR3 is 13 amino acids long. The DNA of the CDR3 is TGCGCCAGCAGCCAAGCCGTTTATGAAAAACTGTTTTTT. It codes for CASSQAVYEKLFF.